This T cell receptor beta chain came from a study of vaccination and CD4 T cells after COVID-19. Whole-study context: Post-COVID draws followed diagnosis by a median around 92 days (range 35 to 161). After vaccination, three convalescent patients were sampled at day 14 and at days 161 to 241.

Sequencing of DNA taken from cultured CD4+ T cells relied on the Oncomine TCR Beta short-read assay. Cultures of CD4+ T cells served as the source for extracting genomic DNA. TCRdb independently ran MiXCR on the PCR reads; one entry per CDR3 protein. This table has about 20,000 distinct CDR3 sequences, roughly 35% appearing once. Worth noting for this clonotype: No antigen is known for it.

V dropped 7 bases and J dropped 1 base, with 10 bases sitting between them. The CDR3 contains 12 residues. Germline V gene data show CDR1 as DFQATT and CDR2 as SNEGSKA (reference sequence). Time point in this sample: late sampling 161 to 241 days after vaccination in a few convalescent patients. Treatment specified: approximately nine-day PBMC culture with coronavirus spike peptide pools or control peptides (ViraFEST assay). Antigen-specific T cells were expanded with peptide pools by ViraFEST, and TCRs were then sequenced. This receptor was obtained from a human donor who had recovered from COVID-19. The chain combines TRBV20-1 with TRBJ1-1; D gene unclear. Here the sequenced sample was CD4+ T cells from blood, cultured in vitro, taken about 7 months after SARS-CoV-2 vaccination. The CDR3 DNA is TGCAGTGGCCGGGAGGGGAACACTGAAGCTTTCTTT. Translation gives CSGREGNTEAFF.